This TCR beta chain was identified during a study of CD8+CD57+ T cells in acquired aplastic anemia. Germline V CDR1 and CDR2: SEHNR, FQNEAQ (reference sequence). V lost 1 base and J 2 bases, leaving 9 bases between the germline ends. The CDR3 covers 15 residues. It was genomic DNA that served as the template for profiling TCR beta VDJ and CDR3. TCRdb redid the calling of the reads with MiXCR, one entry per CDR3 protein. This sample yields more than 200,000 distinct CDR3 sequences, of which roughly 50% are seen a single time; just under 20% belongs to the top ten. Whoever was chosen for sequencing had shown CD8+CD57+ cell expansion by flow cytometry. This clonotype was detected only a few times.

Material: sorted CD4+, CD8+, or CD8+CD57+ T cells (not recorded which) from PBMCs. The chain employs TRBV7-9 and TRBJ1-3; no reliable D call. The clonotype comes from a human donor with aplastic anemia. CDR3 DNA sequence: TGTGCCAGCAGCTTAGTAGGCGGGGCTGGAAACACCATATATTTT. This gives the protein CASSLVGGAGNTIYF.